The 9 T cell receptor beta chains reported below all come from one sample, sequenced in a study of blood T cell repertoires in COVID-19. Only in-frame clones appear in the TCRdb table, and some are missing; sequencing was by immunoSEQ multiplex PCR. The sample records about 160,000 clones, around 81% being singletons. The sample consisted of peripheral blood. These receptors came from a man in his sixties with active or convalescent COVID-19.

This clone was found once. The chain combines TRBV6-4 with TRBJ1-1; TRBD1 is a possible D gene (5 bases). CDR1 is MRHNA and CDR2 is SNTAGT in the germline V gene. The germline V and J ends were trimmed by 4 bases and 1 base, with 10 bases remaining between them. This CDR3 has 14 amino acids. CDR3 in DNA: TGTGCCAGCAGTGCGGGGGGGAGGAACACTGAAGCTTTCTTT. Amino acids: CASSAGGRNTEAFF.

The chain carries TRBV9 and TRBJ1-2, with 11 bases fitting TRBD1. The CDR3 sequence is 18 residues long. The V and J ends lost 0 bases and 0 bases, in that order; junction bases with no gene match: 7. Germline-derived CDR1 and CDR2 are SGDLS and YYNGEE. CDR3 region: CASSVDGGQGVTNYGYTF. In nucleotides, the CDR3 is TGTGCCAGCAGCGTAGATGGGGGACAGGGGGTTACTAACTATGGCTACACCTTC.

Points on this clone: At one of its ends the junction is not consistent with the germline gene, which may arise from a read error. This sequence joins TRBV5-6 and TRBJ1-2, with D hard to call. The CDR3 has 11 residues. CDR1 is SGHDT and CDR2 is YYEEEE in the germline V gene. This CDR3 is CASSSKYGYTF. CDR3 DNA: TGTGCCAGCAGCTCTAAATATGGCTACACCTTC. The variable domain in full, with the rest retrieved from reference TRBV5-6 and TRBJ1-2, is DAGVTQSPTHLIKTRGQQVTLRCSPKSGHDTVSWYQQALGQGPQFIFQYYEEEERQRGNFPDRFSGHQFPNYSSELNVNALLLGDSALYLCASSSKYGYTFGSGTRLTVV.

V is TRBV6-5 and J is TRBJ2-2; 7 bases fit TRBD2. Germline V gene data show CDR1 as MNHEY and CDR2 as SVGAGI. The CDR3 totals 16 residues. V was clipped by 0 bases and J by 5 bases; unmatched bases: 6. CDR3 sequence reads: CASSYSAGVSTGELFF. The CDR3 bases are TGTGCCAGCAGTTACTCTGCGGGAGTCTCTACCGGGGAGCTGTTTTTT.

This clone was counted a few times. The chain links TRBV3-1 (or the pseudogene TRBV3-2) to TRBJ2-7, with 7 bases that match TRBD1. CDR1 and CDR2 from the germline V gene are LGHDT and YNNKEL (reference sequence). The CDR3 runs to 16 residues. V was pared by 4 bases and J by 3 bases, with 12 bases of the junction left unmatched. CDR3 amino acids: CASSRTTPGTDYEQYF. CDR3 coding DNA: TGTGCCAGCAGCCGAACAACTCCCGGGACAGACTACGAGCAGTACTTC.

The genes are TRBV7-2 and TRBJ2-7, with TRBD1 identical over 8 bases. The germline gives CDR1 SGHTA, CDR2 FQGNSA. The CDR3 consists of 15 residues. Trimming removed 5 bases from V and 0 bases from J; junction bases left unmatched: 6. The CDR3 DNA follows: TGTGCCAGCAGCAAGGACAGGGCCACCTCCTACGAGCAGTACTTC. This encodes CASSKDRATSYEQYF.

The CDR3 sequence is CASSLQPRTGGTGELFF. DNA of the CDR3: TGCGCCAGCAGCTTGCAGCCCCGGACAGGGGGCACCGGGGAGCTGTTTTTT. The chain couples TRBV5-1 to TRBJ2-2; 10 bases align to TRBD1. The germline V gene has CDR1 SGHRS and CDR2 YFSETQ. The CDR3 spans 17 residues. V shed 1 base and J 4 bases; nucleotides not matched to a gene: 7.

The DNA for the CDR3 is TGCGCCAGCAGCCAAGATTCGCGCGGGGGGTGGCCCGGGGAGCTGTTTTTT. Protein sequence: CASSQDSRGGWPGELFF. V gene TRBV4-1 combines with J gene TRBJ2-2; 8 bases are a match to TRBD2. The CDR3 consists of 17 residues. Germline CDR1 is MGHRA and CDR2 is YSYEKL. The ends lost 0 bases at V and 6 bases at J; junction bases unmatched: 9.

This chain joins TRBV10-1 and TRBJ2-3; 9 nucleotides align to TRBD2. The CDR3 length is 14 residues. Germline lookup yields CDR1 WNHNN and CDR2 SYGVQD (reference sequence). J lost 3 bases, V lost 4 bases, and 2 bases had no gene match. CDR3 amino acids: CASSGLAVTDTQYF. The CDR3 DNA follows: TGCGCCAGCAGTGGACTAGCGGTTACAGATACGCAGTATTTT.